This record concerns one TCR beta chain sequence. It has no known antigen specificity. Per-base quality was not reported, and no clone a single base away is much larger than it. These data are taken from a study of blood T cell repertoires in COVID-19 (dated by TCRdb to 2018 to 2020). About the study as a whole: Samples from collaborators originated in the United States, Italy and Spain and spanned both the acute and convalescent phases of COVID-19. The prospective study material was composed of cDNA or gDNA derived from T cells, B-cell-depleted T cells, or PBMCs. The dataset comprised deeply sampled blood TCRbeta repertoires from subjects exposed to, actively infected with, or recovered from COVID-19. The repertoires were released in a freely available public database meant as a resource for research on the immune response to SARS-CoV-2. The samples were drawn from the first 160 participants of the ongoing ImmuneRACE study and from under 1,500 subjects provided by 6 global collaborators. Nearly every sample came with metadata listing a de-identified subject ID, COVID-19 status, age in years and sex. Where HLA class I and class II types were available, the types were taken from metadata supplied by the sample provider, not from assay-based typing.

The collaborating institutions used their own protocols to collect whole blood in K2EDTA tubes. For TCRbeta analysis, collaborators shipped samples in one of three forms: frozen whole blood, isolated PBMCs, or DNA extracted from either of those sample types. TCRbeta CDR3 regions were amplified from genomic DNA by means of the immunoSEQ Assay, a bias-controlled multiplex PCR. On the study's bioinformatics: The number of nucleated cells in each sample was estimated by amplification of reference gene primers within the assay. To quantify the absolute abundance of each unique TCRbeta CDR3 rearrangement, sequence reads were collapsed and filtered. Productive Simpson clonality was computed per sample as the square root of Simpson's diversity index over productive rearrangements. Here the immuneACCESS table is served through TCRdb, limited to in-frame sequences with V and J called. Missing clones are a known gap in these copies; in checked studies unresolved V genes cover under half, and the rest lacks a known reason. V and J calls and clone size follow that table, whereas D and trimming were derived from the DNA. The sample yields a few hundred thousand clones; roughly nine tenths were counted once. The ten largest account for 2% to 2.5% of the sample.

From the germline V gene, CDR1 is SGHRS and CDR2 is YFSETQ. The germline ends are 6 bases apart after V is trimmed by 0 bases and J by 0 bases. The CDR3 numbers 14 residues from cysteine through phenylalanine. Only CDR3 DNA is held: 42 bases, read in frame from base 1. Results the study describes overall, beyond this receptor: How much clinical and demographic metadata was included differed by source and by participant, and the metadata was provided uncurated.

What was sequenced was peripheral blood. This chain is built from TRBV5-1 and TRBJ1-1; a confident D gene designation cannot be given. This clonotype was obtained from a woman aged 45-65 years with acute or convalescent COVID-19. The DNA reads as follows: TGCGCCAGCAGCTTGGGAGATTTGAACACTGAAGCTTTCTTT. Translation gives CASSLGDLNTEAFF.